This T cell receptor beta chain was documented in a study of cytomegalovirus exposure and HLA in healthy donors. Findings and caveats of the study: According to a subsequent analysis, TCR clusters identified in the first cohort showed a tendency to co-occur across the 100 to 150 validation repertoires. The authors listed 164 TCR beta chains as cytomegalovirus-associated.

A roughly 120-subject validation cohort, separate from the approximately 700-subject first cohort, supplied the donors. This clone was seen a handful of times. No antigen is known for it. Only in-frame clones appear in the TCRdb table, and some are missing; sequencing was by immunoSEQ multiplex PCR. The profile shows roughly 130,000 clones, almost 85% of them singletons. The trim removed 0 bases at V and 1 base at J, leaving 3 bases unmatched. The CDR3 spans 15 residues. In germline, CDR1 is SGHRS, CDR2 YFSETQ. Source material: PBMCs. J is TRBJ1-2 and V is TRBV5-1; 7 nucleotides agree with TRBD1. The receptor was derived from a young woman in good health and CMV-seronegative. The CDR3 sequence is CASSLGQGDNYGYTF. The CDR3 bases are TGCGCCAGCAGCTTGGGACAGGGAGATAACTATGGCTACACCTTC.